The 28 T cell receptor beta chains presented below share a single source sample, sequenced in a study of blood T cell repertoires in COVID-19. Data came from immunoSEQ multiplex PCR; TCRdb stores just in-frame clones and leaves some out. The sample includes 80,000 to 130,000 clones, approximately 90% seen only once; the top ten take 0.85% to 1%. Sample: peripheral blood. These receptors came from a man aged 60 to 69 with acute or convalescent COVID-19.

In DNA form, the CDR3 reads TGCGCCAGCAGTCCCACCAGGGTATATGGCTACACCTTC. Translating gives CASSPTRVYGYTF. V is TRBV4-1 and J is TRBJ1-2, with D possibly matching TRBD1 (5 bases). CDR3 size: 13 residues. Germline loops: CDR1 MGHRA, CDR2 YSYEKL. The ends were cut back, 6 bases at V and 5 bases at J, with 13 bases in the middle.

The V gene is TRBV7-8, the J gene TRBJ2-5; a possible D gene is TRBD1 (6 bases). This CDR3 comprises 13 residues. Trimming stripped 4 bases from V and 4 bases from J, with 10 bases between. CDR1 and CDR2 from the germline V gene are SGHVS and FQNEAQ. CDR3 coding DNA: TGTGCCAGCAGCTCAGGGGTGGGAGAGACCCAGTACTTC. Amino acid sequence: CASSSGVGETQYF.

V usage is TRBV19 and J usage is TRBJ2-1, with 8 bases fitting TRBD1. The junction had 5 bases not matched to a gene; V was cut back by 5 bases and J by 2 bases. The CDR3 contains 15 residues. Germline V gives CDR1 LNHDA, CDR2 SQIVND (reference sequence). The CDR3 nucleotides read TGTGCCAGTAGTTCGACACAGGGGGCCTACAATGAGCAGTTCTTC. This codes for CASSSTQGAYNEQFF.

The V gene is TRBV24-1, the J gene TRBJ2-2, with D perhaps TRBD2 (6 bases). The CDR3 covers 18 residues. Per the germline V gene, CDR1 is KGHDR and CDR2 is SFDVKD. V dropped 0 bases and J dropped 1 base, with 14 bases sitting between them. This chain's CDR3 is CATSDLQGSGVNTGELFF. Written as DNA, the CDR3 is TGTGCCACCAGTGATTTGCAAGGTAGCGGAGTGAACACCGGGGAGCTGTTTTTT.

This chain joins TRBV5-1 and TRBJ2-6; 7 bases align to TRBD1. After removal of 4 bases from V and 0 bases from J, the junction contained 16 bases not matched to a gene. Germline V gene lookup returns CDR1 SGHRS and CDR2 YFSETQ. The length of the CDR3 is 20 residues. CDR3 amino acids: CASSLRKSPGQTSGANVLTF. In DNA, the CDR3 is TGCGCCAGCAGCCTCAGGAAGTCGCCGGGACAGACCTCTGGGGCCAACGTCCTGACTTTC. The complete variable domain, with remaining parts taken from reference TRBV5-1 and TRBJ2-6, reads KAGVTQTPRYLIKTRGQQVTLSCSPISGHRSVSWYQQTPGQGLQFLFEYFSETQRNKGNFPGRFSGRQFSNSRSEMNVSTLELGDSALYLCASSLRKSPGQTSGANVLTFGAGSRLTVL.

This clone was observed a few times. The chain links TRBV29-1 to TRBJ1-1; no clear D gene. The germline gives CDR1 SQVTM, CDR2 ANQGSEA. V was shortened by 0 bases and J by 7 bases, with 9 bases between the two germline ends. The CDR3 consists of 12 residues. This chain's CDR3 is CSVEDLALEAFF. CDR3 DNA: TGCAGCGTTGAAGATCTGGCCCTTGAAGCTTTCTTT.

V gene TRBV11-1 combines with J gene TRBJ1-2; 8 nucleotides agree with TRBD1. This CDR3 region has 14 residues. The J segment lost 3 bases and the V segment lost 6 bases, leaving 6 bases of the junction unmatched. The germline CDR1 and CDR2 sequences are SGHAT and FQDESV (reference sequence). CDR3 sequence (DNA): TGTGCCAGCAGTACGGGACAGGAGCACTATGGCTACACCTTC. This translates into CASSTGQEHYGYTF.

The J gene is TRBJ2-3, the V gene TRBV2; unclear D gene. Germline CDR1 is SNHLY and CDR2 is FYNNEI. V was shortened by 6 bases and J by 1 base, with 8 bases between the two germline ends. This CDR3 has 13 residues. The CDR3: CASRIVGTDTQYF. CDR3 nucleotide sequence: TGTGCCAGCAGGATAGTGGGCACAGATACGCAGTATTTT.

This clone was observed a single time. The rearrangement joins TRBV3-1 (or the pseudogene TRBV3-2) to TRBJ2-3; possible D gene TRBD1, 7 bases. This CDR3 is built from 14 residues. V gave up 6 bases and J gave up 5 bases, with 15 bases separating them. Germline V gene data show CDR1 as LGHDT and CDR2 as YNNKEL (reference sequence). The CDR3 nucleotides are TGTGCCAGCAGTCTCCGACAGGGAGGAGATACGCAGTATTTT. This sequence encodes CASSLRQGGDTQYF.

V and J are TRBV3-1 (or the pseudogene TRBV3-2) and TRBJ2-1; 8 bases match TRBD2. The J segment lost 2 bases and the V segment lost 2 bases, leaving 2 bases of the junction unmatched. The CDR3 is made up of 15 amino acids. Germline V lookup: CDR1 LGHDT, CDR2 YNNKEL (reference sequence). The CDR3 bases are TGTGCCAGCAGCCAAACTAGCGGACCCTACAATGAGCAGTTCTTC. Its translation: CASSQTSGPYNEQFF.

A remark on this clone: Other DNA sequences in the same sample also yield this CDR3. The V and J genes are TRBV28 and TRBJ2-2; the D gene is possibly TRBD2 (5 bases). This CDR3 spans 15 amino acids. Trimming left V 2 bases short and J 0 bases short, with 7 bases between. CDR1 is MDHEN, CDR2 SYDVKM, per germline. The CDR3 nucleotides are TGTGCCAGCAGTTTAGCGGGTACGAACACCGGGGAGCTGTTTTTT. Translated, it gives CASSLAGTNTGELFF.

This clone was counted between two and nine times. This rearrangement joins TRBV6-1 to TRBJ1-3; no clear D. With 3 bases removed from V and 4 bases from J, the gap between germline ends came to 10 bases. The CDR3 has 14 amino acids. Germline CDR1 and CDR2: MNHNS and SASEGT. The CDR3 loop reads CASSDLGGGNTIYF. CDR3 in DNA: TGTGCCAGCAGTGATTTAGGAGGGGGAAACACCATATATTTT.

The gene calls are TRBV27 and TRBJ2-7; 7 positions match TRBD1. Germline CDR1 is MNHEY and CDR2 is SMNVEV (reference sequence). Unmatched junction bases numbered 3, after V lost 2 bases and J lost 2 bases. This CDR3 is built from 14 residues. The CDR3: CASSLTDRTYEQYF. CDR3 nucleotide sequence: TGTGCCAGCAGTTTAACGGACAGGACCTACGAGCAGTACTTC.

The chain joins TRBV10-2 to TRBJ2-7; D is perhaps TRBD2 (5 bases). This CDR3 has 14 residues. The germline CDR1 and CDR2 sequences are WSHSY and SAAADI. The V and J ends lost 5 bases and 0 bases respectively, with 11 bases between them. CDR3 in DNA: TGCGCCAGCAGTCGGTCGCGGGCCTCCTACGAGCAGTACTTC. Its translation is CASSRSRASYEQYF.

V gene TRBV12-3 or TRBV12-4 combines with J gene TRBJ1-6, with TRBD1 matching over 8 bases. This CDR3 is 13 amino acids long. Losses at the gene ends were 6 bases for V and 10 bases for J; bases not matched to a gene: 5. In nucleotides, the CDR3 is TGTGCCAGCAGATTGGACAGGGTATCACCCCTCCACTTT. Its translation is CASRLDRVSPLHF.

This chain connects TRBV9 to TRBJ2-7; possibly TRBD2 for D (5 bases). CDR1 SGDLS and CDR2 YYNGEE come from the germline V gene. V lost 4 bases to trimming and J lost 2 bases, with 16 bases between them. This CDR3 has 15 residues. This chain's CDR3 is CASSPGGDLTYEQYV. For the CDR3, the DNA is TGTGCCAGCAGCCCCGGAGGCGACCTAACCTACGAGCAGTACGTC.

The chain couples TRBV11-3 to TRBJ2-3; the match to TRBD2 covers 13 bases. V lost 3 bases and J lost 1; bases outside the gene matches: 10. Germline-derived CDR1 and CDR2 are SGHNT and YENEEA. The CDR3 length is 19 residues. The CDR3 reads CASSFPTGTSGIGTDTQYF. The CDR3 region has the DNA TGTGCCAGCAGCTTTCCCACCGGGACTAGCGGGATAGGCACAGATACGCAGTATTTT.

The gene calls are TRBV28 and TRBJ1-2; no definite D call. This CDR3 has 13 amino acids. CDR1 is MDHEN, CDR2 SYDVKM, per germline. The ends were cut back, 5 bases at V and 5 bases at J, with 12 bases in the middle. The CDR3 DNA reads TGTGCCAGCAGTACGCCTTCGAGTTATGGCTACACCTTC. It codes for CASSTPSSYGYTF.

For this clone: At one of its ends the junction is not consistent with the germline gene, which may arise from a read error. The chain is built from TRBV6-5 and TRBJ2-2, with 7 bases that match TRBD1. CDR1 is MNHEY and CDR2 is SVGAGI in the germline V gene. The CDR3 contains 16 residues. The CDR3 protein is CASSYLQGPGTGELFF. The CDR3 DNA reads as TGTGCCAGCAGCTACTTACAGGGGCCGGGCACCGGGGAGCTGTTTTTT.

The rearrangement joins TRBV4-2 to TRBJ1-1, with 8 positions matching TRBD1. The CDR3 extends over 13 amino acids. CDR1 and CDR2 from the germline V gene are LGHNA and YNFKEQ. With 5 bases clipped from V and 4 bases from J, the junction kept 3 bases outside the gene matches. CDR3 coding DNA: TGTGCCAGCAGCAACGACAGGGGCACTGAAGCTTTCTTT. It codes for CASSNDRGTEAFF.

This clone showed up just a few times. The CDR3 DNA reads as TGTGCCAGCAGCGTTAGCGGGAGTGCGAGCGAGCAGTACTTC. This gives the protein CASSVSGSASEQYF. The V and J genes are TRBV11-2 and TRBJ2-7; the match to TRBD2 covers 9 bases. The CDR3 spans 14 residues. Germline CDR1 and CDR2: SGHAT and FQNNGV. J lost 6 bases, V lost 5 bases, and 8 bases had no gene match.

The V and J genes are TRBV4-1 and TRBJ1-2; D ambiguous. CDR3 length: 16 amino acids. Looked up from germline, CDR1 is MGHRA and CDR2 is YSYEKL. V lost 1 base, J lost 5 bases, and 17 bases lay in between. The CDR3 coding sequence is TGCGCCAGCAGCCAAGTGTTCCCCGGCAGGACTTATGGCTACACCTTC. This gives the protein CASSQVFPGRTYGYTF.

The genes are TRBV6-5 and TRBJ1-1; the D is unclear. The CDR3 is made up of 13 amino acids. V shed 1 base and J shed 6 bases, with 9 bases lying between them. Germline values: CDR1 MNHEY, CDR2 SVGAGI. The CDR3 DNA reads TGTGCCAGCAGTTACTTCCGAGGGTCTGAAGCTTTCTTT. Translating gives CASSYFRGSEAFF.

The genes are TRBV19 and TRBJ1-4; D ambiguous. The length of the CDR3 is 12 residues. Germline V gene sequence: CDR1 LNHDA, CDR2 SQIVND (reference sequence). V was pared by 7 bases and J by 8 bases, with 11 bases between. The CDR3 protein is CASTSSREKLFF. The CDR3 nucleotides are TGTGCCAGTACCAGCTCTAGGGAAAAACTGTTTTTT.

The CDR3 reads CSVEAFRNEQFF. CDR3 bases: TGCAGCGTTGAAGCGTTCCGCAATGAGCAGTTCTTC. V gene TRBV29-1 combines with J gene TRBJ2-1; D gene unclear. The V gene's germline CDR1 is SQVTM and CDR2 ANQGSEA. This CDR3 is 12 amino acids long. The V end was cut by 1 base, the J end by 6 bases, with 7 bases between.

V gene TRBV19 combines with J gene TRBJ1-6; perhaps TRBD1 as D (5 bases). Per germline, CDR1 LNHDA and CDR2 SQIVND (reference sequence). Trimming pared 7 bases from V and 10 bases from J, leaving 11 bases between. The CDR3 spans 12 residues. CDR3 bases: TGTGCCAGTACCCAGGGTATCTCACCCCTCCACTTT. As protein: CASTQGISPLHF.

The V gene is TRBV19, the J gene TRBJ1-5; no clear D gene. The CDR3 has 12 residues. Germline CDR1 reads LNHDA; CDR2 reads SQIVND (reference sequence). V lost 5 bases, J lost 2 bases, and 4 bases lay in between. The CDR3 nucleotides are TGTGCCAGTAGTCAGGGCAATCAGCCCCAGCATTTT. Translation gives CASSQGNQPQHF.

The chain joins TRBV28 to TRBJ1-1; the D gene is possibly TRBD1 (5 bases). The V end lost 8 bases, the J end lost 3 bases, and 7 bases lay between the germline ends. The V gene's germline CDR1 is MDHEN and CDR2 SYDVKM. The CDR3 is 11 amino acids. In nucleotides, the CDR3 is TGTGCCAGCCGGGGGGACACTGAAGCTTTCTTT. Encoded protein: CASRGDTEAFF.